Listed here is a single TCR beta chain. V lost 6 bases and J 6 bases, leaving 19 bases between the germline ends. The germline V gene has CDR1 MNHEY and CDR2 SVGAGI. This CDR3 is 15 amino acids long. Original handling: Nucleated cell number was recorded as an estimate derived from reference gene primer amplification. This table comes from immunoSEQ multiplex PCR, and its TCRdb copy is limited to in-frame clones, with some not included. The V and J calls and clone size are taken from that table; D and trimming were inferred from the DNA. The table shows roughly 100,000 clones, with roughly nine tenths occurring only once. This entry belongs to a study of blood T cell repertoires in COVID-19. Study context: Samples taken during acute and convalescent COVID-19 were collected in the United States, Italy and Spain.

The V gene is TRBV6-5, the J gene TRBJ2-3; the D gene is possibly TRBD2 (6 bases). The source material was peripheral blood. This clonotype was sampled from a woman older than 75 in a cohort sampled during active COVID-19. The chain's CDR3 is CASRRSGLPGDTQYF. The CDR3 DNA reads as TGTGCCAGCAGACGATCGGGACTCCCAGGGGATACGCAGTATTTT.